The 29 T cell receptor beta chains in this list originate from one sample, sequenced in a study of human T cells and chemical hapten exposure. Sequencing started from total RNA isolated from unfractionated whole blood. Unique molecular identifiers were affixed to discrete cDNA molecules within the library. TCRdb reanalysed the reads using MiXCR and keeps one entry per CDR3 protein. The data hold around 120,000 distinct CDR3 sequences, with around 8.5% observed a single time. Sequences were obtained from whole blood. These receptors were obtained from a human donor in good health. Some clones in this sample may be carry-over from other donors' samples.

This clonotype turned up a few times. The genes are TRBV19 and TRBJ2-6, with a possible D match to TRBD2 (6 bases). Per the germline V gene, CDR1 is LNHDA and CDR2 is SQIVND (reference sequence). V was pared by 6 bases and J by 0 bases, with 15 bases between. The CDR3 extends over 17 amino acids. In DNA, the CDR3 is TGTGCCAGTAGAGCGGAGGGGCGCTTCTCTGGGGCCAACGTCCTGACTTTC. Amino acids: CASRAEGRFSGANVLTF.

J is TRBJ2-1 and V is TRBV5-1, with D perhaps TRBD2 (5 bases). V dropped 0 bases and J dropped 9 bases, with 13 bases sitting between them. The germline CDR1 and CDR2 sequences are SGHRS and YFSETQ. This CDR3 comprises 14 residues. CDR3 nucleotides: TGCGCCAGCAGCTTGGGGGTGGGGAGTACTGAGCAGTTCTTC. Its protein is CASSLGVGSTEQFF. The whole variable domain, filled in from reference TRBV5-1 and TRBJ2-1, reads KAGVTQTPRYLIKTRGQQVTLSCSPISGHRSVSWYQQTPGQGLQFLFEYFSETQRNKGNFPGRFSGRQFSNSRSEMNVSTLELGDSALYLCASSLGVGSTEQFFGPGTRLTVL.

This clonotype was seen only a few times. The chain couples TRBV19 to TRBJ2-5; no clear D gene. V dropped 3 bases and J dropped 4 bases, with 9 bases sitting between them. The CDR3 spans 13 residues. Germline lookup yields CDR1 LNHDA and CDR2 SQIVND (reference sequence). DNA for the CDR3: TGTGCCAGTAGTATTTCGGTGAGAGAGACCCAGTACTTC. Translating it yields CASSISVRETQYF.

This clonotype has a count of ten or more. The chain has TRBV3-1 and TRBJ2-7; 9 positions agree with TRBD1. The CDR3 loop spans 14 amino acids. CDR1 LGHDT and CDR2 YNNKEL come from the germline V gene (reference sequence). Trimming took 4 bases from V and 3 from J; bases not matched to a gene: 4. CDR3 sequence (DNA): TGTGCCAGCAGCCCCGGACAGGGGATCTACGAGCAGTACTTC. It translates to CASSPGQGIYEQYF.

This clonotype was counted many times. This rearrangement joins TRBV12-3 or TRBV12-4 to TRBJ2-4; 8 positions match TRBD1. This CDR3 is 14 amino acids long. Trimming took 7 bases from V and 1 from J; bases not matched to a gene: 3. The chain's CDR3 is CASNRQGAKNIQYF. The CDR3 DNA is TGTGCCAGCAACCGACAGGGGGCCAAAAACATTCAGTACTTC.

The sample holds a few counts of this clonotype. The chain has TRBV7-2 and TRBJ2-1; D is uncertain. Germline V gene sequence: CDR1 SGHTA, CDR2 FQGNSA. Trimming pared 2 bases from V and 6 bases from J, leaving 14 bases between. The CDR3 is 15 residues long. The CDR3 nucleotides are TGTGCCAGCAGCTTAATCCCCTTCCCCGGCAATGAGCAGTTCTTC. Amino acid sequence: CASSLIPFPGNEQFF.

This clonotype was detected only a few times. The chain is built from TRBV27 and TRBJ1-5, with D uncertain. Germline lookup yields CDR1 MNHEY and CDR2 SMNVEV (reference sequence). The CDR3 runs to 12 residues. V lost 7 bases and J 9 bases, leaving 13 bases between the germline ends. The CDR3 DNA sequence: TGTGCCAGCATGCCGACGGTAGGGCCCCAGCATTTT. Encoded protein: CASMPTVGPQHF.

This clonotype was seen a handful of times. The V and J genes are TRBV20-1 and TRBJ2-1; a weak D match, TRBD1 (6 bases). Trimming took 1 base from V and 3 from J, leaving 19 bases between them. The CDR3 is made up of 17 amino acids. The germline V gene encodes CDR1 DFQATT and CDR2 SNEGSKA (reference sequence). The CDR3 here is CSARGGVRGRLYNEQFF. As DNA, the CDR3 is TGCAGTGCTAGAGGAGGGGTGAGGGGGAGACTCTACAATGAGCAGTTCTTC.

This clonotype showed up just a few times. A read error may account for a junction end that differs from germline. The CDR3 sequence: CSSSKGTGGGEQYF. The CDR3 DNA sequence: TGTTCCAGCAGTAAAGGGACAGGGGGTGGCGAGCAGTACTTC. V and J are TRBV27 and TRBJ2-7; 11 bases are shared with TRBD1. This CDR3 is 14 amino acids long. Germline V gene lookup returns CDR1 MNHEY and CDR2 SMNVEV (reference sequence).

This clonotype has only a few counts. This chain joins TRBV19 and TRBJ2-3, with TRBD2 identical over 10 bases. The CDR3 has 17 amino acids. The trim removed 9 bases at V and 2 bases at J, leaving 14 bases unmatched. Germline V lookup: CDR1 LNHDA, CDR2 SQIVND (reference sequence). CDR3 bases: TGTGCCAGCCGCCGGACTCCTAGCGGGGGCATCACAGATACGCAGTATTTT. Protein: CASRRTPSGGITDTQYF.

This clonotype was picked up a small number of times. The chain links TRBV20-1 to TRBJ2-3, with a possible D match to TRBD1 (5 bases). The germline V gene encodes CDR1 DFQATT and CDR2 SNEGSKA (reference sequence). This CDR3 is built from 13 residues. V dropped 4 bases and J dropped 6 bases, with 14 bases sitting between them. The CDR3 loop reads CSAMGPSWDTQYF. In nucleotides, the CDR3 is TGCAGTGCTATGGGGCCTTCTTGGGATACGCAGTATTTT.

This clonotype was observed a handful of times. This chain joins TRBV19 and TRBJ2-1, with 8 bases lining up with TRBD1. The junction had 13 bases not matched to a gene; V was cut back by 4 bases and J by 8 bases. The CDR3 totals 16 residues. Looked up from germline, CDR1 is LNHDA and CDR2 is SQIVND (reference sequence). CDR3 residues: CASSTRQGTLQDEQFF. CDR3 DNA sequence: TGTGCCAGTAGTACTCGACAGGGGACGTTGCAGGATGAGCAGTTCTTC.

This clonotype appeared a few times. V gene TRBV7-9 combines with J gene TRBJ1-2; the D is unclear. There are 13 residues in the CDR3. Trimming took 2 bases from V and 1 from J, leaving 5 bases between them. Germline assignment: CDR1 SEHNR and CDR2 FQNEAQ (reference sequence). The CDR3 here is CASSLTFNYGYTF. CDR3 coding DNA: TGTGCCAGCAGCTTAACATTTAACTATGGCTACACCTTC.

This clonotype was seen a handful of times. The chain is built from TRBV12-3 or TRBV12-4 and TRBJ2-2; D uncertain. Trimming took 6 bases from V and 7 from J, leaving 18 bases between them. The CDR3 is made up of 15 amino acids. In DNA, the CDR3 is TGTGCCAGCAGAGTTTCCCTTAACTTAATCGGGGAGCTGTTTTTT. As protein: CASRVSLNLIGELFF.

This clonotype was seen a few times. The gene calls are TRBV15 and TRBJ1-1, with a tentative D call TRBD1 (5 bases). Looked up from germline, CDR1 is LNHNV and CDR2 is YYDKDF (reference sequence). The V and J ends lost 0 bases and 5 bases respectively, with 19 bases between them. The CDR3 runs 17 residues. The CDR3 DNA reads TGTGCCACCAGCAGAGATACCCCACAGCCGTGGGGGACTGAAGCTTTCTTT. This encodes CATSRDTPQPWGTEAFF. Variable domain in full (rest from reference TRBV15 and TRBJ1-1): DAMVIQNPRYQVTQFGKPVTLSCSQTLNHNVMYWYQQKSSQAPKLLFHYYDKDFNNEADTPDNFQSRRPNTSFCFLDIRSPGLGDTAMYLCATSRDTPQPWGTEAFFGQGTRLTVV.

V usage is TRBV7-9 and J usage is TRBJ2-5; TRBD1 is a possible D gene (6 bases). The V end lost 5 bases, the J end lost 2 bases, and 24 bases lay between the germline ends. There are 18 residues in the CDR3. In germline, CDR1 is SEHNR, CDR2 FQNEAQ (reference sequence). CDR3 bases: TGTGCCAGCAGCCCGACTCCCCCCACGGACAGTGCACAAGAGACCCAGTACTTC. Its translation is CASSPTPPTDSAQETQYF.

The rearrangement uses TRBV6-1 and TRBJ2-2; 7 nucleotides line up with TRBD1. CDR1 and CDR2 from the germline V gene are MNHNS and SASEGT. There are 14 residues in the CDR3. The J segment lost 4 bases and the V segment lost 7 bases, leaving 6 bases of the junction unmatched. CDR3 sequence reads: CASTDTGATGELFF. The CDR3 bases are TGTGCCAGCACCGACACAGGGGCCACCGGGGAGCTGTTTTTT.

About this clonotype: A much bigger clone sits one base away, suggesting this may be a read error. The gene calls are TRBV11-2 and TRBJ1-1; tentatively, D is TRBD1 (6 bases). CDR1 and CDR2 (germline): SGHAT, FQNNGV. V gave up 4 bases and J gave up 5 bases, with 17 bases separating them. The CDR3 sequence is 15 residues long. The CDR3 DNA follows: TGTGCCAGCAGCTCGCAGGGGACGACCCCAACTGAAGCTTTCTTT. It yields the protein CASSSQGTTPTEAFF.

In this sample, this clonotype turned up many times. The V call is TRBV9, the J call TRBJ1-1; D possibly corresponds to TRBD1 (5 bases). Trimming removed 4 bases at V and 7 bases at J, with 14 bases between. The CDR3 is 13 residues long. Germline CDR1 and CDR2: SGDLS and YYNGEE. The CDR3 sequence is CASSSHQGVEAFF. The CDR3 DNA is TGTGCCAGCAGCTCCCACCAGGGTGTTGAAGCTTTCTTT.

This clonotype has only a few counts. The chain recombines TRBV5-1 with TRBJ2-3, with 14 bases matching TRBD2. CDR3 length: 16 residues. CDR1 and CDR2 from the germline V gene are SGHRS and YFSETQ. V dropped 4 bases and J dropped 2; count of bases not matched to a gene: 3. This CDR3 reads CASSMTSGRVTDTQYF. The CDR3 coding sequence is TGCGCCAGCAGCATGACTAGCGGGAGGGTCACAGATACGCAGTATTTT. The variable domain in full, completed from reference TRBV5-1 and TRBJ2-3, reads KAGVTQTPRYLIKTRGQQVTLSCSPISGHRSVSWYQQTPGQGLQFLFEYFSETQRNKGNFPGRFSGRQFSNSRSEMNVSTLELGDSALYLCASSMTSGRVTDTQYFGPGTRLTVL.

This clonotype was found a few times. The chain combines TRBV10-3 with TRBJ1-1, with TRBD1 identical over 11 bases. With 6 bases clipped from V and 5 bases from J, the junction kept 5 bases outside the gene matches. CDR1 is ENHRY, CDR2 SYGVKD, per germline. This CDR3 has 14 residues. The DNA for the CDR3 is TGTGCCATCAGCGGGACAGGGGGGGATACTGAAGCTTTCTTT. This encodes CAISGTGGDTEAFF.

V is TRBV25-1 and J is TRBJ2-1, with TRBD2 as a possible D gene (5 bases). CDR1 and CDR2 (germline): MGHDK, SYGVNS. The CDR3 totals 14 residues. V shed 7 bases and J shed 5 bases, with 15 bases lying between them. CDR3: CASTGIGLNNEQFF. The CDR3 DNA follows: TGTGCCAGCACCGGGATTGGGTTGAACAATGAGCAGTTCTTC. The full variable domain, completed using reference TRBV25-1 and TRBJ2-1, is EADIYQTPRYLVIGTGKKITLECSQTMGHDKMYWYQQDPGMELHLIHYSYGVNSTEKGDLSSESTVSRIRTEHFPLTLESARPSHTSQYLCASTGIGLNNEQFFGPGTRLTVL.

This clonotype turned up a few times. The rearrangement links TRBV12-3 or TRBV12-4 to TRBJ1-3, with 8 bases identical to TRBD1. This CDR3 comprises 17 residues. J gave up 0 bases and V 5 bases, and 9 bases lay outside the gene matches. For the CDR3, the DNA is TGTGCCAGCAGTCTAGGGGACAGGCGCCGCTCTGGAAACACCATATATTTT. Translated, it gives CASSLGDRRRSGNTIYF.

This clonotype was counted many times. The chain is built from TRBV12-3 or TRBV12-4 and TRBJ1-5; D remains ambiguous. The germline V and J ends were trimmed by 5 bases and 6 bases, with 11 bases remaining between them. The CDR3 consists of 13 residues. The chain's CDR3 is CASSVDNPQPQHF. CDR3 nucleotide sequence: TGTGCCAGCAGTGTAGACAACCCTCAGCCCCAGCATTTT.

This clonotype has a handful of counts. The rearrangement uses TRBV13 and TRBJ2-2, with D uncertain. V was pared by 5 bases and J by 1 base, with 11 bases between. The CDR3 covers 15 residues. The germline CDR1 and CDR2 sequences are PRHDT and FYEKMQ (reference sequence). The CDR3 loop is CASSPYFENTGELFF. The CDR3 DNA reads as TGTGCCAGCAGCCCATACTTCGAGAACACCGGGGAGCTGTTTTTT. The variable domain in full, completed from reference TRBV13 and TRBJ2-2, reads AAGVIQSPRHLIKEKRETATLKCYPIPRHDTVYWYQQGPGQDPQFLISFYEKMQSDKGSIPDRFSAQQFSDYHSELNMSSLELGDSALYFCASSPYFENTGELFFGEGSRLTVL.

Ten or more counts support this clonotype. This CDR3 is CSATRDSSYEQYF. For the CDR3, the DNA is TGCAGTGCTACGCGGGACTCCTCCTACGAGCAGTACTTC. This chain links TRBV20-1 with TRBJ2-7, with a tentative D call TRBD2 (6 bases). Germline-derived CDR1 and CDR2 are DFQATT and SNEGSKA (reference sequence). The CDR3 is 13 residues long. The ends were cut back, 4 bases at V and 0 bases at J, with 10 bases in the middle.

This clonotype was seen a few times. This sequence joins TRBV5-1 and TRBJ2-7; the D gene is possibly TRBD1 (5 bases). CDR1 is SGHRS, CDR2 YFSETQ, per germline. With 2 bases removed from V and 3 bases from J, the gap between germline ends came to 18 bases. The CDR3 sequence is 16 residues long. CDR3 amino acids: CASSLRQGESNYEQYF. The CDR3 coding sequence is TGCGCCAGCAGCTTACGGCAGGGCGAAAGCAACTACGAGCAGTACTTC.

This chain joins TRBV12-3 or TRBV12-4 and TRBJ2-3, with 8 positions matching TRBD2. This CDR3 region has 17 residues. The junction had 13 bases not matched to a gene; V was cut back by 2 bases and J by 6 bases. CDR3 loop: CASSLPGGGYPRDTQYF. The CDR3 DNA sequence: TGTGCCAGCAGTTTACCCGGGGGGGGCTACCCTAGGGATACGCAGTATTTT.

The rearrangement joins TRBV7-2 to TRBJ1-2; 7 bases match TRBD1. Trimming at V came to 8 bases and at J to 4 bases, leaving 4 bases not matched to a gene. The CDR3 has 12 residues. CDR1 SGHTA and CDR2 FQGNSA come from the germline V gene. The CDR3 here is CASAGQPYGYTF. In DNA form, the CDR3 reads TGTGCCAGCGCGGGACAGCCCTATGGCTACACCTTC.